The sample holds many counts of the clone carrying this T cell receptor beta chain. Its antigen remains unidentified. These data come from a study of T-cell reconstitution after alpha-beta-depleted transplantation in children. The germline CDR1 and CDR2 sequences are LGHNA and YSLEER. Germline trimming cut 4 bases from V and 2 bases from J; bases unmatched to any gene: 9. The CDR3 sequence is 16 residues long. Study-wide results and caveats: From newly produced T cells came most of the T-cell counts and diversity one year after transplant.

Construction of the TCRbeta library involved unique molecular identifiers. A single record per CDR3 protein comes from TCRdb applying MiXCR to the PCR reads. This sample has 400,000 to 550,000 distinct CDR3 sequences, with roughly 10% found just once. The gene calls are TRBV4-3 and TRBJ2-3; 7 positions match TRBD2. The specimen was PBMCs, collected before TCRalphabeta/CD19-depleted stem cell transplant. This receptor was taken from a child aged 2 to 10 with inherited bone marrow failure, due to receive a stem cell transplant. The CDR3 protein is CASSRLTSADTDTQYF. CDR3 bases: TGCGCCAGCAGCCGGCTAACTAGCGCAGACACAGATACGCAGTATTTT.